This TCR beta chain derives from a study of Tregs in tolerant kidney transplant recipients. Sequencing used immunoSEQ multiplex PCR; TCRdb keeps in-frame clones, though not all of them. The sample carries 100,000 to 150,000 clones, 92% recorded once. General study findings and limits: Validation in larger populations is needed because few patients were studied.

J gave up 3 bases and V 3 bases, and 8 bases lay outside the gene matches. The CDR3 contains 15 residues. The germline V gene has CDR1 SGDLS and CDR2 YYNGEE. With respect to this clone: Its antigen is unidentified.

The sequenced material came from CD4+ T cells from blood. This sequence was found in a human donor in good health. V usage is TRBV9 and J usage is TRBJ2-7, with 8 bases aligning to TRBD2. Here the CDR3 DNA reads TGTGCCAGCAGCGCCTACAGCGGGAGAATCTACGAGCAGTACTTC. It specifies CASSAYSGRIYEQYF.